Listed below are T cell receptor beta chains from one sample, sequenced in a study of blood T cell repertoires in COVID-19. Measured with immunoSEQ multiplex PCR; TCRdb has only the in-frame clones, and not every one. This sample has 62,000 or so clones, with roughly nine tenths found just once. The specimen was peripheral blood. All receptors derive from a man aged 50 or older with acute or convalescent COVID-19. Each CDR3 is given with its conserved first and last residue. The D gene is left open where the match is weak. Rows give clone size only sometimes, using once, few, many, or a class for an expanded clone.

j_call,clone_size,d_call,cdr3_length,v_call,cdr3_aa,cdr3_nt
TRBJ2-7,NA,NA,16,TRBV28,CASSLRIVRGQYEQYF,TGTGCCAGCAGTTTAAGGATTGTCAGGGGTCAGTACGAGCAGTACTTC
TRBJ2-6,once,NA,17,TRBV4-2,CASSQVASSSGANVLTF,TGTGCCAGCAGCCAAGTTGCGTCATCCTCTGGGGCCAACGTCCTGACTTTC
TRBJ2-3,NA,TRBD1,16,TRBV5-1,CASSLVPGGAVDTQYF,TGCGCCAGCAGCTTGGTTCCAGGGGGAGCGGTAGATACGCAGTATTTT
TRBJ2-2,NA,NA,12,TRBV24-1,CATKGGTGELFF,TGTGCCACGAAGGGGGGGACCGGGGAGCTGTTTTTT
TRBJ2-1,NA,TRBD2,16,TRBV19,CASSRSGTSPYNEQFF,TGTGCCAGTAGTAGAAGCGGGACCTCGCCCTACAATGAGCAGTTCTTC
TRBJ1-5,NA,NA,19,TRBV21-1,CASSKAQNWPFGSNQPQHF,TGTGCCAGCAGCAAAGCGCAGAATTGGCCCTTCGGGAGCAATCAGCCCCAGCATTTT
TRBJ2-1,NA,TRBD2,14,TRBV2,CASSLTSGSGEQFF,TGTGCCAGCAGTTTGACTAGCGGGAGTGGTGAGCAGTTCTTC
TRBJ2-7,NA,NA,13,TRBV30,CAWSVAPYDEQYF,TGTGCCTGGAGTGTAGCCCCTTACGACGAGCAGTACTTC
TRBJ2-5,once,NA,16,TRBV19,CASSLTGGTGGETQYF,TGTGCCAGTAGCCTGACGGGGGGCACTGGGGGAGAGACCCAGTACTTC
TRBJ2-7,once,TRBD1,16,TRBV28,CASTYPRGTGDYEQYF,TGTGCCAGCACTTACCCTCGCGGGACAGGGGACTACGAGCAGTACTTC
TRBJ2-1,NA,TRBD2,17,TRBV3-1/TRBV3-2,CASSRQTSGVLYNEQFF,TGTGCCAGCAGCCGTCAGACTAGCGGGGTATTGTACAATGAGCAGTTCTTC
TRBJ1-5,NA,TRBD1,13,TRBV12-3/TRBV12-4,CASSLQGFQPQHF,TGTGCCAGCAGTCTACAGGGGTTTCAGCCCCAGCATTTT